A single sample is the source of the 25 T cell receptor beta chains below, sequenced in a study of blood T cell repertoires in COVID-19. Sequencing used immunoSEQ multiplex PCR; TCRdb keeps in-frame clones, though not all of them. The profile covers 250,000 or so clones, with over 75% appearing a single time and about 1.9% taken by the ten largest. Sequences were obtained from PBMCs or T cells enriched from blood (not recorded which). These TCRs come from a woman aged 45-65 years who had recovered from COVID-19.

The chain links TRBV7-6 to TRBJ2-1; 13 nucleotides match TRBD2. V lost 1 base to trimming and J lost 10 bases; unmatched junction nucleotides: 4. CDR3 length equals 15 residues. Germline CDR1 reads SGHVS; CDR2 reads FNYEAQ. DNA of the CDR3: TGTGCCAGCAGCTTAGGACTAGCGGGAGGAGAGGAGCAGTTCTTC. Its translation: CASSLGLAGGEEQFF.

The V gene is TRBV4-1, the J gene TRBJ1-5, with TRBD1 identical over 8 bases. The trim removed 2 bases at V and 5 bases at J, leaving 8 bases unmatched. Germline CDR1 and CDR2: MGHRA and YSYEKL. This CDR3 comprises 16 residues. The CDR3 spells CASSQPWTGSDQPQHF. In nucleotides, the CDR3 is TGCGCCAGCAGCCAACCTTGGACAGGGAGTGATCAGCCCCAGCATTTT.

The chain is built from TRBV5-1 and TRBJ1-1; TRBD1 matches 7 bases. The CDR3 has 13 amino acids. Germline assignment: CDR1 SGHRS and CDR2 YFSETQ. Losses at the gene ends were 2 bases for V and 4 bases for J; bases not matched to a gene: 2. CDR3 sequence (DNA): TGCGCCAGCAGCTTACAGGGGAGCACTGAAGCTTTCTTT. This encodes CASSLQGSTEAFF. Full variable domain (remainder filled in from reference TRBV5-1 and TRBJ1-1): KAGVTQTPRYLIKTRGQQVTLSCSPISGHRSVSWYQQTPGQGLQFLFEYFSETQRNKGNFPGRFSGRQFSNSRSEMNVSTLELGDSALYLCASSLQGSTEAFFGQGTRLTVV.

The chain couples TRBV29-1 to TRBJ1-2; D remains unclear. CDR3 length: 13 residues. From germline, CDR1 is SQVTM and CDR2 ANQGSEA. V lost 2 bases and J lost 4, with 11 bases in between. CDR3 DNA: TGCAGCGTTGAACGGCGGCTTTTCTATGGCTACACCTTC. Amino acid sequence: CSVERRLFYGYTF.

This clone was counted a single time. CDR3 sequence reads: CASSNLRSSSGNTIYF. Here the CDR3 DNA reads TGTGCCAGTAGTAATCTGCGGTCCAGCTCTGGAAACACCATATATTTT. The chain employs TRBV19 and TRBJ1-3; D ambiguous. In germline, CDR1 is LNHDA, CDR2 SQIVND (reference sequence). The CDR3 totals 16 residues. The V and J ends lost 4 bases and 0 bases respectively, with 13 bases between them.

This clone was seen a few times. V and J are TRBV5-5 and TRBJ2-1; 12 nucleotides line up with TRBD2. This CDR3 contains 17 residues. Germline trimming cut 1 base from V and 4 bases from J; bases unmatched to any gene: 6. The germline V gene has CDR1 SGHKS and CDR2 YYEKEE (reference sequence). CDR3: CASSLSPGTSGYNEQFF. The CDR3 coding sequence is TGTGCCAGCAGCTTGTCGCCTGGGACTAGCGGGTACAATGAGCAGTTCTTC.

The chain is built from TRBV30 and TRBJ2-2, with 7 bases matching TRBD2. The CDR3 contains 13 residues. The V segment lost 3 bases and the J segment 6 bases; nucleotides outside the gene matches: 4. The germline CDR1 and CDR2 sequences are GTSNPN and SVGIG (reference sequence). This CDR3 is CAWSDGGSGELFF. In nucleotides, the CDR3 is TGTGCCTGGAGCGACGGGGGGTCCGGGGAGCTGTTTTTT.

There are a few counts of this clone. The gene calls are TRBV13 and TRBJ2-1; 7 bases line up with TRBD2. Losses at the gene ends were 5 bases for V and 5 bases for J; bases not matched to a gene: 12. Looked up from germline, CDR1 is PRHDT and CDR2 is FYEKMQ (reference sequence). This CDR3 is 16 amino acids long. CDR3 sequence: CASSPLTGTINNEQFF. Here the CDR3 DNA reads TGTGCCAGCAGCCCGCTAACCGGGACTATTAACAATGAGCAGTTCTTC.

This clone has only one observation. The chain recombines TRBV11-3 with TRBJ2-3; maybe TRBD2 (5 bases). V lost 5 bases and J 3 bases, leaving 9 bases between the germline ends. The CDR3 is made up of 13 amino acids. From germline, CDR1 is SGHNT and CDR2 YENEEA. The CDR3 DNA reads as TGTGCCAGCAGCCGGGGTACTACAGATACGCAGTATTTT. Encoded protein: CASSRGTTDTQYF.

This clone was recorded once. CDR3 DNA: TGCAGCGTTAGGGGATTAGGGGGTCAGGAGACCCAGTACTTC. Translating gives CSVRGLGGQETQYF. V and J are TRBV29-1 and TRBJ2-5, with a weak D call TRBD1 (6 bases). With 5 bases removed from V and 5 bases from J, the gap between germline ends came to 18 bases. Germline loops: CDR1 SQVTM, CDR2 ANQGSEA. The CDR3 contains 14 residues.

This chain joins TRBV2 and TRBJ1-1, with 8 bases aligning to TRBD1. CDR1 and CDR2 (germline): SNHLY, FYNNEI. With V trimmed by 4 bases and J by 3 bases, 1 base remained unmatched. The CDR3 length is 13 residues. DNA of the CDR3: TGTGCCAGCAGTGCAGGGGGCTACACTGAAGCTTTCTTT. Translated: CASSAGGYTEAFF.

The chain employs TRBV7-9 and TRBJ2-5, with D tentatively TRBD1 (5 bases). CDR1 is SEHNR, CDR2 FQNEAQ, per germline (reference sequence). This CDR3 has 13 amino acids. Trimming took off 1 base at V and 4 bases at J, with 7 bases between the two ends. CDR3 loop: CASSLDRLETQYF. The DNA for the CDR3 is TGTGCCAGCAGCTTAGACAGGTTAGAGACCCAGTACTTC.

V usage is TRBV6-1 and J usage is TRBJ2-1, with D perhaps TRBD1 (5 bases). Trimming shortened V by 2 bases and J by 15 bases, and 17 bases separated the two germline ends. CDR3 length: 13 amino acids. Germline-derived CDR1 and CDR2 are MNHNS and SASEGT. The CDR3 is CASSELSSGHRFF. CDR3 coding DNA: TGTGCCAGCAGTGAATTGAGTTCCGGACATAGGTTCTTC.

The rearrangement links TRBV18 to TRBJ1-2; 8 bases are a match to TRBD1. This CDR3 is built from 15 residues. In germline, CDR1 is KGHSH, CDR2 LQKENI. The V gene end was trimmed by 3 bases and the J gene end by 4 bases; junction bases not matched to a gene: 7. The CDR3 DNA follows: TGTGCCAGCTCACCGACGGGACAGGAGTTCTATGGCTACACCTTC. Translated: CASSPTGQEFYGYTF.

This chain uses TRBV2 with TRBJ2-7; D gene ambiguous. The V and J ends lost 5 bases and 4 bases respectively, with 3 bases between them. The germline V gene encodes CDR1 SNHLY and CDR2 FYNNEI. This CDR3 is 10 amino acids long. The CDR3 coding sequence is TGTGCCAGCAGTCAATACGAGCAGTACTTC. Translation gives CASSQYEQYF.

The CDR3 protein is CASSPQREPSYEQYF. CDR3 sequence (DNA): TGTGCCAGCTCACCCCAGCGGGAACCTTCCTACGAGCAGTACTTC. The genes are TRBV18 and TRBJ2-7, with 7 bases fitting TRBD2. CDR1 is KGHSH and CDR2 is LQKENI in the germline V gene. Trimming at V came to 3 bases and at J to 1 base, leaving 6 bases not matched to a gene. CDR3 size: 15 residues.

The CDR3 region has the DNA TGTGCCAGCAGCCAAGGGACGGTCAGGGTCACTGAAGCTTTCTTT. It yields the protein CASSQGTVRVTEAFF. The chain is built from TRBV3-1 (or the pseudogene TRBV3-2) and TRBJ1-1; TRBD1 is a possible D gene (5 bases). Germline values: CDR1 LGHDT, CDR2 YNNKEL (reference sequence). Between the trimmed V and J ends, which lost 1 base and 4 bases, there was a span of 13 bases. This CDR3 is 15 amino acids long.

The rearrangement links TRBV3-1 (or the pseudogene TRBV3-2) to TRBJ2-3, with 8 bases lining up with TRBD1. The V gene end was trimmed by 1 base and the J gene end by 2 bases; junction bases not matched to a gene: 5. Germline loops: CDR1 LGHDT, CDR2 YNNKEL (reference sequence). The CDR3 runs 16 residues. This chain's CDR3 is CASSQGGDRNTDTQYF. CDR3 sequence (DNA): TGTGCCAGCAGCCAAGGGGGGGACAGGAACACAGATACGCAGTATTTT.

This sequence joins TRBV7-9 and TRBJ1-4; possibly TRBD1 for D (5 bases). The CDR3 is 13 amino acids. Germline V gene data show CDR1 as SEHNR and CDR2 as FQNEAQ (reference sequence). The ends were cut back, 4 bases at V and 7 bases at J, with 10 bases in the middle. CDR3 amino acids: CASSSQGGEKLFF. In DNA, the CDR3 is TGTGCCAGCAGCTCCCAGGGTGGTGAAAAACTGTTTTTT.

The chain links TRBV9 to TRBJ2-2; 10 bases are a match to TRBD2. V trimming: 3 bases; J trimming: 0 bases; junction bases outside the gene matches: 14. Germline V gene sequence: CDR1 SGDLS, CDR2 YYNGEE. The CDR3 covers 20 residues. CDR3 in amino acids: CASSDHLGASGSPNTGELFF. CDR3 DNA sequence: TGTGCCAGCAGCGATCACTTAGGGGCTAGCGGGAGTCCGAACACCGGGGAGCTGTTTTTT.

The chain couples TRBV30 to TRBJ1-5; D is uncertain. Per germline, CDR1 GTSNPN and CDR2 SVGIG (reference sequence). V was pared by 0 bases and J by 1 base, with 7 bases between. This CDR3 is built from 14 residues. CDR3 coding DNA: TGTGCCTGGAGTGTAGGACTGAGCAATCAGCCCCAGCATTTT. This encodes CAWSVGLSNQPQHF.

The chain links TRBV5-4 to TRBJ1-1; a weak D match, TRBD1 (5 bases). V was cut by 4 bases and J by 1 base, with 14 bases left in between. The CDR3 length is 15 residues. Germline CDR1 is SGHNT and CDR2 is YYREEE (reference sequence). The CDR3 loop reads CASSPPGAGNTEAFF. The CDR3 DNA sequence: TGTGCCAGCAGCCCACCTGGGGCTGGGAACACTGAAGCTTTCTTT.

The chain couples TRBV28 to TRBJ1-1; 7 bases line up with TRBD1. Germline CDR1 and CDR2: MDHEN and SYDVKM. The CDR3 consists of 13 residues. After removal of 2 bases from V and 8 bases from J, the junction contained 5 bases not matched to a gene. CDR3 residues: CASSLSTDREAFF. The CDR3 bases are TGTGCCAGCAGTTTAAGTACGGACAGGGAAGCTTTCTTT.

J is TRBJ2-5 and V is TRBV28; 10 bases are a match to TRBD1. V trimming: 1 base; J trimming: 1 base; junction bases outside the gene matches: 6. This CDR3 comprises 17 residues. The germline V gene has CDR1 MDHEN and CDR2 SYDVKM. The CDR3 bases are TGTGCCAGCAGTTTATTAGGGACAGGGGACTCCCAAGAGACCCAGTACTTC. This codes for CASSLLGTGDSQETQYF.

This clone showed up just a few times. This sequence joins TRBV19 and TRBJ2-3, with a weak D call TRBD1 (6 bases). The CDR3 spans 14 residues. Germline CDR1 is LNHDA and CDR2 is SQIVND (reference sequence). With 4 bases removed from V and 6 bases from J, the gap between germline ends came to 14 bases. CDR3 in amino acids: CASSTLTGSDTQYF. CDR3 sequence (DNA): TGTGCCAGTAGTACCCTAACAGGGTCGGATACGCAGTATTTT. The full variable domain, completed using reference TRBV19 and TRBJ2-3, is DGGITQSPKYLFRKEGQNVTLSCEQNLNHDAMYWYRQDPGQGLRLIYYSQIVNDFQKGDIAEGYSVSREKKESFPLTVTSAQKNPTAFYLCASSTLTGSDTQYFGPGTRLTVL.